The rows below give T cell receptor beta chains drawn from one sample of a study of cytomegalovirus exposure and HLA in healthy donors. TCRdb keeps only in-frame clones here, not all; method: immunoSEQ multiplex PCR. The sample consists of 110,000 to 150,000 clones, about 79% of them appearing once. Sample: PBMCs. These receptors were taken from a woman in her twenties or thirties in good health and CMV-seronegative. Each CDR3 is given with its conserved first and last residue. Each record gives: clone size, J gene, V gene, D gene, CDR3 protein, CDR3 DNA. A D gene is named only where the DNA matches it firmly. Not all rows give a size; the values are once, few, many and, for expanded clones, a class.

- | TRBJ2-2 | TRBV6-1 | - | CASLFQGWTGELFF | TGTGCCAGCTTGTTTCAGGGTTGGACCGGGGAGCTGTTTTTT
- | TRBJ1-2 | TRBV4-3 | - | CASSQDRGDNGYTF | TGCGCCAGCAGCCAAGACAGGGGAGATAATGGCTACACCTTC
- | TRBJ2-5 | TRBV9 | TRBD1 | CASSPLGQGGRETQYF | TGTGCCAGCAGCCCCCTAGGACAGGGAGGCCGGGAGACCCAGTACTTC
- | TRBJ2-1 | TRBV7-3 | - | CASSRAQGHQRNEQFF | TGTGCCAGCAGCCGTGCCCAGGGACACCAAAGGAATGAGCAGTTCTTC
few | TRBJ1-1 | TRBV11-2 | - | CASSLKVANTEAFF | TGTGCCAGCAGCTTAAAGGTAGCGAACACTGAAGCTTTCTTT
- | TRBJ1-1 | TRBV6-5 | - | CASSGWGDTEAFF | TGTGCCAGCAGCGGTTGGGGGGACACTGAAGCTTTCTTT
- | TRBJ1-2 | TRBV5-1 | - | CASSLDLRVDGYTF | TGCGCCAGCAGCTTGGATCTCAGGGTGGACGGCTACACCTTC
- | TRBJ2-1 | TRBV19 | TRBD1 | CASSRTGGTEQFF | TGTGCCAGTAGTAGGACAGGGGGCACTGAGCAGTTCTTC
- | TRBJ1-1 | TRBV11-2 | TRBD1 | CASSFGQGNTEAFF | TGTGCCAGCAGCTTCGGACAGGGGAACACTGAAGCTTTCTTT
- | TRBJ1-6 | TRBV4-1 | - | CASSPQVSYNSPLHF | TGCGCCAGCAGCCCCCAGGTCAGCTATAATTCACCCCTCCACTTT
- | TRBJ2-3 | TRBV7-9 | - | CASSLRQWDTQYF | TGTGCCAGCAGCCTAAGACAGTGGGATACGCAGTATTTT
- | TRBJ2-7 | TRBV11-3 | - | CASSSDSGYEQYF | TGTGCCAGCAGCTCGGACAGTGGCTACGAGCAGTACTTC
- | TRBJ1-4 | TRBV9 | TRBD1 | CASSVTGTNEKLFF | TGTGCCAGCAGCGTGACAGGGACAAATGAAAAACTGTTTTTT
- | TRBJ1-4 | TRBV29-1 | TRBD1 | CSAGGDSATNEKLFF | TGCAGCGCGGGGGGGGACAGCGCAACTAATGAAAAACTGTTTTTT
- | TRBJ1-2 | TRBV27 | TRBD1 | CASSWAGTGNYGYTF | TGTGCCAGCAGTTGGGCCGGGACAGGCAACTATGGCTACACCTTC
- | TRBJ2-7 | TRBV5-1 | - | CASSKTTAEQYF | TGCGCCAGCAGCAAGACAACGGCGGAGCAGTACTTC
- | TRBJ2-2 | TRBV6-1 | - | CASSEGSANTGELFF | TGTGCCAGCAGTGAGGGTAGCGCGAACACCGGGGAGCTGTTTTTT
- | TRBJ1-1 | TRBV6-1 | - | CASSARGRTEAFF | TGTGCCAGCAGTGCCAGGGGACGGACTGAAGCTTTCTTT
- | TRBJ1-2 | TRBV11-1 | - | CASSRRETYGYTF | TGTGCCAGCAGCCGCAGGGAAACCTATGGCTACACCTTC
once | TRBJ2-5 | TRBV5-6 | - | CASRAIGAGAPQTQYF | TGTGCCAGCCGCGCCATCGGGGCGGGGGCTCCTCAGACCCAGTACTTC
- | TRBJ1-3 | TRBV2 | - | CASSEGGSSGNTIYF | TGTGCCAGCAGTGAGGGAGGAAGCTCTGGAAACACCATATATTTT
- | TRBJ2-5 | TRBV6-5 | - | CASSYSGPVQETQYF | TGTGCCAGCAGTTACTCGGGGCCAGTCCAAGAGACCCAGTACTTC
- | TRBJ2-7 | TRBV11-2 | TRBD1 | CASSTGQFPEQYF | TGTGCCAGCAGCACGGGACAGTTCCCCGAGCAGTACTTC
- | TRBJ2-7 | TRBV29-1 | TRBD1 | CSVEDSQGAYEQYF | TGCAGCGTTGAAGATTCTCAGGGGGCCTACGAGCAGTACTTC
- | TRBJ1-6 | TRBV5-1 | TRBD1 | CASSSGQGAQISSPLHF | TGCGCCAGCAGCTCTGGACAGGGGGCGCAGATTAGTTCACCCCTCCACTTT
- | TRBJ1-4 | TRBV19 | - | CASSTAGRATNEKLFF | TGTGCCAGTAGTACCGCGGGTAGAGCAACTAATGAAAAACTGTTTTTT
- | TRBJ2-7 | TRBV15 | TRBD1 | CATSHRGTSYEQYF | TGTGCCACCAGCCACAGGGGGACTTCCTACGAGCAGTACTTC
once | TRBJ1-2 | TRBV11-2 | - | CASSLDRGHGYTF | TGTGCCAGCAGCTTAGATCGGGGTCATGGCTACACCTTC
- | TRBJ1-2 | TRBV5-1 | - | CASSLDRPSTNYGYTF | TGCGCCAGCAGCTTGGACAGGCCGAGTACTAACTATGGCTACACCTTC
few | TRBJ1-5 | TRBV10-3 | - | CAMGPGVNQPQHF | TGTGCAATGGGGCCGGGGGTCAATCAGCCCCAGCATTTT
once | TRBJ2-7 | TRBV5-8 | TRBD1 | CASSLGMTGTSSYEQYF | TGTGCCAGCAGCTTGGGAATGACAGGGACGAGCTCCTACGAGCAGTACTTC
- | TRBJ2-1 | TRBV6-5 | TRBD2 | CASVCGGDHEQFF | TGTGCCAGCGTATGCGGGGGGGACCATGAGCAGTTCTTC
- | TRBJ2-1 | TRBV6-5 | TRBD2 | CASSGGAVYNEQFF | TGTGCCAGTAGCGGGGGGGCCGTCTACAATGAGCAGTTCTTC
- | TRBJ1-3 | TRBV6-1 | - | CASSEEWASGNTIYF | TGTGCCAGCAGTGAAGAGTGGGCCTCTGGAAACACCATATATTTT